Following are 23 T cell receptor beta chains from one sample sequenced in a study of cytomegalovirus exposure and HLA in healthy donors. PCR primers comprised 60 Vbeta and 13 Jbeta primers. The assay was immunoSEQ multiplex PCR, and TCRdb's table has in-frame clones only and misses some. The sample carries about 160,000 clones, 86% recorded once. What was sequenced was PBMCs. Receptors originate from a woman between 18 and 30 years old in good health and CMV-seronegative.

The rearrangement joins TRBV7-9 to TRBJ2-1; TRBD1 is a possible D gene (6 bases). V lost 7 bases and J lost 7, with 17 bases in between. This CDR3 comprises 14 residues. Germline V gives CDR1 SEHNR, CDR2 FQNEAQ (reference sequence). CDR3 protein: CASTPGASFNEQFF. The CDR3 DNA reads TGTGCCAGCACCCCAGGGGCTAGTTTTAATGAGCAGTTCTTC.

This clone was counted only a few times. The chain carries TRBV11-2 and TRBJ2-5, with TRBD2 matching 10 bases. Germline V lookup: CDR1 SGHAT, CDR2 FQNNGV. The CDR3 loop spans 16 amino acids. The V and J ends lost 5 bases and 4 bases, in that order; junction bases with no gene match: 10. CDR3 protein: CASSVLAGGLLETQYF. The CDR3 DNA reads TGTGCCAGCAGCGTTTTAGCGGGGGGTCTCCTAGAGACCCAGTACTTC.

The CDR3 sequence is CATSRDSGPYNEQFF. The CDR3 nucleotides read TGTGCCACCAGCAGAGATAGCGGGCCATACAATGAGCAGTTCTTC. This chain joins TRBV15 and TRBJ2-1; 7 nucleotides line up with TRBD2. CDR3 size: 15 residues. Losses at the gene ends were 0 bases for V and 4 bases for J; bases not matched to a gene: 3. From germline, CDR1 is LNHNV and CDR2 YYDKDF (reference sequence).

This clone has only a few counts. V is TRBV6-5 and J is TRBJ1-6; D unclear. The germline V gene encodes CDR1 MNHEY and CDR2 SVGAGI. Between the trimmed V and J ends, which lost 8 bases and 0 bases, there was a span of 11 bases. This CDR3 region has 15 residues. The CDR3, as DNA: TGTGCCAGCGGAAGACAAACCTCCTATAATTCACCCCTCCACTTT. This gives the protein CASGRQTSYNSPLHF.

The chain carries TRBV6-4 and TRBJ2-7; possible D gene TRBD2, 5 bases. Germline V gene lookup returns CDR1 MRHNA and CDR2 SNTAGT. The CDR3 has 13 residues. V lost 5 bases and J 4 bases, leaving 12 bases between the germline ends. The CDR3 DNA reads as TGTGCCAGCAGTTGGGCCCCGGGGTACGAGCAGTACTTC. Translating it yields CASSWAPGYEQYF.

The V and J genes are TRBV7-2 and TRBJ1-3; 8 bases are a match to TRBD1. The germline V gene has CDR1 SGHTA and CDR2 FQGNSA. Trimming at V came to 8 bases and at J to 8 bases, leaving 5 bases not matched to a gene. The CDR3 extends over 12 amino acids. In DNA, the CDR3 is TGTGCCAGCTCCGGACAGGGATACACCATATATTTT. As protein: CASSGQGYTIYF.

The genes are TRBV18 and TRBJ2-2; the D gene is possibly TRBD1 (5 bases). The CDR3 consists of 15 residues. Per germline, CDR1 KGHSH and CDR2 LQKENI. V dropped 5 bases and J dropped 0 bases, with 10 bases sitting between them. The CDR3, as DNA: TGTGCCAGCTCATCGCAGGGTTCGAACACCGGGGAGCTGTTTTTT. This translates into CASSSQGSNTGELFF. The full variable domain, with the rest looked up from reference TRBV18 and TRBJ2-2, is NAGVMQNPRHLVRRRGQEARLRCSPMKGHSHVYWYRQLPEEGLKFMVYLQKENIIDESGMPKERFSAEFPKEGPSILRIQQVVRGDSAAYFCASSSQGSNTGELFFGEGSRLTVL.

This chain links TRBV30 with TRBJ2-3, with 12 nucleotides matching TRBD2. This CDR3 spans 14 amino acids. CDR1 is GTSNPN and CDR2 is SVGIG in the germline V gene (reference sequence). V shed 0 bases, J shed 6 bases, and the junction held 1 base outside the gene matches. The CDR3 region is CAWSVLAGGDTQYF. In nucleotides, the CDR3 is TGTGCCTGGAGTGTGCTAGCGGGGGGGGATACGCAGTATTTT.

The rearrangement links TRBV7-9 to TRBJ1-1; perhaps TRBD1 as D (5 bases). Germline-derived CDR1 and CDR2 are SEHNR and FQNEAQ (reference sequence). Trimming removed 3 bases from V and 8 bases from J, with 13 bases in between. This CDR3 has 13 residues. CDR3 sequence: CASSLGPQPEAFF. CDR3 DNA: TGTGCCAGCAGCTTGGGGCCCCAGCCCGAAGCTTTCTTT.

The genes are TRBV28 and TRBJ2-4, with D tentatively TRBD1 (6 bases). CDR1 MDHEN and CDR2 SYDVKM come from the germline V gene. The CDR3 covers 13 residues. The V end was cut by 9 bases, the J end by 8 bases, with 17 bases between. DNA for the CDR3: TGTGCCAGTACAGGGTCGATAGGGGACATTCAGTACTTC. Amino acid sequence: CASTGSIGDIQYF.

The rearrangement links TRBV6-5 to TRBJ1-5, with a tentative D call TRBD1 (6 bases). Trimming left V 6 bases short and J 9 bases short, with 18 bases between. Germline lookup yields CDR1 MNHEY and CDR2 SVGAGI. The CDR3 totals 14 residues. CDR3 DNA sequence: TGTGCCAGCAGAAAAGCGGACAGCCTAGGGCCCCAGCATTTT. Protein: CASRKADSLGPQHF.

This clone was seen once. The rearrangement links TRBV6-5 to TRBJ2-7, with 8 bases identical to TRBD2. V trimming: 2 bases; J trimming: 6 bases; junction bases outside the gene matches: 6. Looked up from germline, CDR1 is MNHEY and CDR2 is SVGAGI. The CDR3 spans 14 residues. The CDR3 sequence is CASSYGGRLTEQYF. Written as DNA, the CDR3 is TGTGCCAGCAGTTACGGCGGGAGGCTTACCGAGCAGTACTTC.

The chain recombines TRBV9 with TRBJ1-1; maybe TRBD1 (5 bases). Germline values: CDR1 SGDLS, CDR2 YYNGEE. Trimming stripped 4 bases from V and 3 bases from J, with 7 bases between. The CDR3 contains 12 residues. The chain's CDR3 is CASSTGDTEAFF. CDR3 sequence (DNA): TGTGCCAGCAGCACAGGAGACACTGAAGCTTTCTTT.

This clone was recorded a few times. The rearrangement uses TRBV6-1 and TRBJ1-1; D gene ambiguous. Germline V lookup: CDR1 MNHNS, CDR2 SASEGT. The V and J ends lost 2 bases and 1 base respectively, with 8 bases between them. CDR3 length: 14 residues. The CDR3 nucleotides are TGTGCCAGCAGTGAATTACGGGGGAACACTGAAGCTTTCTTT. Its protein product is CASSELRGNTEAFF.

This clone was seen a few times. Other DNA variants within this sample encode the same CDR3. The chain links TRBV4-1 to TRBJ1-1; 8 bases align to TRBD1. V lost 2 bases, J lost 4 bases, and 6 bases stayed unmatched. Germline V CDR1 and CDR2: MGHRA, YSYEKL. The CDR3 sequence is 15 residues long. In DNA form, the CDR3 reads TGCGCCAGCAGCCAACCCGGACAGGGCGGCACTGAAGCTTTCTTT. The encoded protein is CASSQPGQGGTEAFF.

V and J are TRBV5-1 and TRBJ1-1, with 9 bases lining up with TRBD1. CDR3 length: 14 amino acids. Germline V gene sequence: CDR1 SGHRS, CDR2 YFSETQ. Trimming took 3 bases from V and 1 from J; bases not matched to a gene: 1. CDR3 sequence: CASSSQGANTEAFF. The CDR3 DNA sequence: TGCGCCAGCAGCTCACAGGGGGCGAACACTGAAGCTTTCTTT.

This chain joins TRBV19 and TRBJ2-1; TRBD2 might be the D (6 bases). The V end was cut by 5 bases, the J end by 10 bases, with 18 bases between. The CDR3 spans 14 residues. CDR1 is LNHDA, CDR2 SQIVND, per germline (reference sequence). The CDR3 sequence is CASSYFGGVEEQFF. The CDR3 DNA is TGTGCCAGTAGTTATTTCGGGGGAGTGGAGGAGCAGTTCTTC.

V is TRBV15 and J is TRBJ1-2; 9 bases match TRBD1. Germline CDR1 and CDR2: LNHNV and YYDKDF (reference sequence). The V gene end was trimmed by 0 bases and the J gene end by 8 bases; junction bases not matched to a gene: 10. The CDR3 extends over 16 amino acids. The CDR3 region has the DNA TGTGCCACCAGCAGAGAGGCGGACAGGGGCGACGAGGGCTACACCTTC. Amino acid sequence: CATSREADRGDEGYTF.

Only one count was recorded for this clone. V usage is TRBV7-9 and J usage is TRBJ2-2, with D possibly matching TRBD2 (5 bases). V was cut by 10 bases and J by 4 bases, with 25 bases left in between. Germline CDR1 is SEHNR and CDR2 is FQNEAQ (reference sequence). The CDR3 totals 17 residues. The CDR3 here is CATLAYQALKSTGELFF. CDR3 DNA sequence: TGTGCCACCCTAGCTTACCAAGCACTCAAGAGCACCGGGGAGCTGTTTTTT.

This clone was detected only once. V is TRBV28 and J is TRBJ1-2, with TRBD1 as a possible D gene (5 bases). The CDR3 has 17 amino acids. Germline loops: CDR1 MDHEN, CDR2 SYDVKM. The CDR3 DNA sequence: TGTGCATTATGGGGGGTGCCAGCAGTTGGCAGGGTTCCGGGCTACACCTTC. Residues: CALWGVPAVGRVPGYTF.

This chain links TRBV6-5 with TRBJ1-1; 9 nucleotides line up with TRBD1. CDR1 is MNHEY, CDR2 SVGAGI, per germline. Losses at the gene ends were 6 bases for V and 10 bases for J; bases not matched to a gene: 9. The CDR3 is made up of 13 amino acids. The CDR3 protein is CASSKQGARGAFF. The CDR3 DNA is TGTGCCAGCAGCAAACAGGGGGCGCGGGGAGCTTTCTTT.

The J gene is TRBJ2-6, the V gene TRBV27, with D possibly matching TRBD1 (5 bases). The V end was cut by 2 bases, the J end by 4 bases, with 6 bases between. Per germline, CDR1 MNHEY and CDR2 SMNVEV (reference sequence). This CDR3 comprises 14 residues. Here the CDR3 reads CASSLHRGANVLTF. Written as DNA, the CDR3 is TGTGCCAGCAGTTTACACAGGGGGGCCAACGTCCTGACTTTC.

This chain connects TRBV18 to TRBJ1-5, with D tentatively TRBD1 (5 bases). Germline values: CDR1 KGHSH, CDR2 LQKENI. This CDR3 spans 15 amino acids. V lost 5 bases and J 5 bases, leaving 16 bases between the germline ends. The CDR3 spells CASSVNEGVDQPQHF. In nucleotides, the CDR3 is TGTGCCAGCTCAGTTAACGAAGGGGTCGATCAGCCCCAGCATTTT.